What follows describes a single TCR beta chain. This sample is part of a study of blood T cell repertoires in COVID-19. Study in general: Spain, Italy and the United States supplied samples that represented acute and convalescent COVID-19. T cells, B-cell-depleted T cells, or PBMCs supplied cDNA or gDNA.

The V segment lost 2 bases and the J segment 5 bases; nucleotides outside the gene matches: 18. The CDR3 runs 19 residues. Germline CDR1 reads MDHEN; CDR2 reads SYDVKM. Sequencing used immunoSEQ multiplex PCR; TCRdb keeps in-frame clones, though not all of them. Of around 290,000 clones in the sample, around 90% were seen once. The V and J genes are TRBV28 and TRBJ2-1; the match to TRBD2 covers 7 bases. This receptor was identified in a woman under 40 who had recovered from COVID-19. The sequenced sample was PBMCs or T cells enriched from blood (not recorded which). Here the CDR3 DNA reads TGTGCCAGCAGTTTAGCTAGTAGATTTAGCGGGCCGAGGGACAATGAGCAGTTCTTC. Translating gives CASSLASRFSGPRDNEQFF.